The 18 T cell receptor beta chains below were found in one sample sequenced in a study of T cells after yellow fever vaccination. TCRdb analysed the 5' RACE reads with MiXCR anew, one entry per CDR3 protein. The table shows 300,000 to 350,000 distinct CDR3 sequences, with 3% to 4.5% occurring only once. The specimen was PBMCs, collected 5 days after the yellow fever booster vaccination. The receptors derive from a man in his late teens or twenties who received the YFV17D yellow fever vaccine.

There are a few counts of this clonotype. The chain employs TRBV6-5 and TRBJ2-3; the D gene is possibly TRBD2 (7 bases). This CDR3 spans 18 amino acids. Looked up from germline, CDR1 is MNHEY and CDR2 is SVGAGI. V was pared by 5 bases and J by 4 bases, with 25 bases between. This CDR3 reads CASSLRGASLRKADTQYF. CDR3 coding DNA: TGTGCCAGCAGTCTACGGGGGGCCAGCTTGCGAAAGGCAGATACGCAGTATTTT.

This clonotype was counted only a few times. The V gene is TRBV5-5, the J gene TRBJ1-1; D might be TRBD1 (6 bases). Germline V gene lookup returns CDR1 SGHKS and CDR2 YYEKEE (reference sequence). The length of the CDR3 is 16 residues. V lost 4 bases and J 5 bases, leaving 21 bases between the germline ends. The CDR3 protein is CASSPGGLGEWTEAFF. The CDR3 nucleotides read TGTGCCAGCAGCCCCGGGGGGCTAGGGGAATGGACTGAAGCTTTCTTT.

This clonotype came up a few times. V and J are TRBV5-1 and TRBJ1-2; 7 nucleotides agree with TRBD1. Unmatched junction bases numbered 11, after V lost 4 bases and J lost 8 bases. Germline CDR1 and CDR2: SGHRS and YFSETQ. This CDR3 spans 14 amino acids. The CDR3 DNA follows: TGCGCCAGCAGCACCGCCGCGACAGGGTTAGGCTACACCTTC. Its protein is CASSTAATGLGYTF.

This clonotype has more than one count but fewer than ten. V gene TRBV18 combines with J gene TRBJ1-3; the D is unclear. CDR3 size: 13 residues. V lost 2 bases and J 2 bases, leaving 4 bases between the germline ends. Germline values: CDR1 KGHSH, CDR2 LQKENI. CDR3 sequence (DNA): TGTGCCAGCTCACCAATTACTGGAAACACCATATATTTT. It encodes CASSPITGNTIYF.

V usage is TRBV27 and J usage is TRBJ2-3, with 8 bases fitting TRBD1. The germline V gene has CDR1 MNHEY and CDR2 SMNVEV (reference sequence). The CDR3 is 16 amino acids. The J segment lost 4 bases and the V segment lost 6 bases, leaving 12 bases of the junction unmatched. In DNA form, the CDR3 reads TGTGCCAGCAGCCTATGGACAGGGAAGGGACCAGATACGCAGTATTTT. As protein: CASSLWTGKGPDTQYF.

A few counts support this clonotype. The gene calls are TRBV10-3 and TRBJ2-7; perhaps D is TRBD1 or TRBD2 (6 bases each). The V gene's germline CDR1 is ENHRY and CDR2 SYGVKD. V was cut by 0 bases and J by 6 bases, with 15 bases left in between. The CDR3 spans 15 residues. The CDR3 DNA reads as TGTGCCATCAGTGAGTCAGGGGGGCAGGCAAGCGAGCAGTACTTC. Amino acid sequence: CAISESGGQASEQYF.

This clonotype was seen repeatedly, ten times or more. This rearrangement joins TRBV5-1 to TRBJ1-2; 7 bases match TRBD1. Trimming at V came to 9 bases and at J to 6 bases, leaving 11 bases not matched to a gene. Germline V gives CDR1 SGHRS, CDR2 YFSETQ. This CDR3 has 13 residues. DNA for the CDR3: TGCGCCACCCGGACAGGAATTTTTGATGGCTACACCTTC. This codes for CATRTGIFDGYTF.

The rearrangement joins TRBV10-3 to TRBJ2-3; the D call may be TRBD1 or TRBD2 (5 bases each). Trimming cost V 4 bases and J 2 bases, with 13 bases left between them. The length of the CDR3 is 15 residues. CDR1 and CDR2 (germline): ENHRY, SYGVKD. The CDR3 sequence: CAISVEAGATDTQYF. The CDR3 DNA follows: TGTGCCATCAGTGTTGAGGCCGGGGCCACAGATACGCAGTATTTT.

With respect to this clonotype: A read error may produce the germline difference seen at one junction end. The chain carries TRBV10-3 and TRBJ1-5; 7 bases fit TRBD1. The CDR3 totals 13 residues. Germline V gene lookup returns CDR1 ENHRY and CDR2 SYGVKD. The CDR3 reads CAIQGGNNQPKHF. The CDR3 DNA is TGTGCCATCCAGGGGGGGAACAATCAGCCCAAGCATTTT.

CDR3 protein: CASSQEGAGGSGYTF. CDR3 sequence (DNA): TGCGCCAGCAGCCAAGAGGGGGCAGGGGGCTCTGGCTACACCTTC. The genes are TRBV4-3 and TRBJ1-2; the match to TRBD1 covers 8 bases. Germline values: CDR1 LGHNA, CDR2 YSLEER. The V and J ends lost 0 bases and 7 bases, in that order; junction bases with no gene match: 7. The CDR3 runs to 15 residues.

In its sample, this clonotype was seen a few times. The CDR3 loop reads CATSDLPSTDTGELFF. The CDR3 region has the DNA TGTGCCACCAGTGATTTGCCCTCGACAGACACCGGGGAGCTGTTTTTT. This chain joins TRBV24-1 and TRBJ2-2; perhaps TRBD1 as D (5 bases). The germline V gene encodes CDR1 KGHDR and CDR2 SFDVKD. Trimming removed 0 bases at V and 3 bases at J, with 10 bases between. The CDR3 is 16 residues long.

This chain joins TRBV7-2 and TRBJ2-1, with TRBD2 matching over 7 bases. The CDR3 sequence is 15 residues long. Germline lookup yields CDR1 SGHTA and CDR2 FQGNSA. After removal of 4 bases from V and 7 bases from J, the junction contained 10 bases not matched to a gene. CDR3 sequence: CASSSPPLAANEQFF. The CDR3 nucleotides read TGTGCCAGCAGCTCGCCACCGCTAGCGGCTAATGAGCAGTTCTTC.

This clonotype was counted between two and nine times. V usage is TRBV2 and J usage is TRBJ2-7, with 8 bases lining up with TRBD1. Per the germline V gene, CDR1 is SNHLY and CDR2 is FYNNEI. The trim removed 6 bases at V and 4 bases at J, leaving 11 bases unmatched. The CDR3 spans 15 residues. As DNA, the CDR3 is TGTGCCAGCAGCGGGGACAGGACTAAGATGTACGAGCAGTACGTC. Its protein product is CASSGDRTKMYEQYV.

The V gene is TRBV6-6, the J gene TRBJ2-7; TRBD1 might be the D (6 bases). Trimming cost V 4 bases and J 3 bases, with 13 bases left between them. There are 14 residues in the CDR3. CDR1 and CDR2 from the germline V gene are MNHNY and SVGAGI (reference sequence). The CDR3 DNA is TGTGCCAGCAGTTTTTATGACAGGAGCTACGAGCAGTACTTC. This gives the protein CASSFYDRSYEQYF.

V gene TRBV12-3 or TRBV12-4 combines with J gene TRBJ2-3; D is ambiguous. Trimming stripped 6 bases from V and 2 bases from J, with 15 bases between. This CDR3 is built from 15 residues. This CDR3 reads CASSDTLSLTDTQYF. CDR3 DNA: TGTGCCAGCAGCGACACCTTGTCCCTCACAGATACGCAGTATTTT.

This clonotype was found a few times. The chain carries TRBV11-2 and TRBJ2-7; D possibly corresponds to TRBD1 (6 bases). The germline gives CDR1 SGHAT, CDR2 FQNNGV. This CDR3 is 15 amino acids long. V was shortened by 2 bases and J by 3 bases, with 14 bases between the two germline ends. The CDR3 reads CASSLKGAGVYEQYV. The CDR3 coding sequence is TGTGCCAGCAGCTTAAAAGGGGCAGGGGTCTACGAGCAGTACGTC.

The V gene is TRBV4-3, the J gene TRBJ2-1; D is ambiguous. With 6 bases removed from V and 3 bases from J, the gap between germline ends came to 15 bases. The germline V gene encodes CDR1 LGHNA and CDR2 YSLEER. The CDR3 totals 15 residues. CDR3 nucleotide sequence: TGCGCCAGCAGGTCGGCCGCTTTCAACTACAATGAGCAGTTCTTC. Protein: CASRSAAFNYNEQFF.

This chain uses TRBV7-3 with TRBJ2-2; D perhaps matches TRBD1 (5 bases). V lost 3 bases to trimming and J lost 3 bases, with 8 bases between them. The CDR3 sequence is 14 residues long. The germline gives CDR1 SGHTA, CDR2 FQGTGA. The CDR3 sequence: CASSFGHHTGELFF. The CDR3 coding sequence is TGTGCCAGCAGCTTCGGACATCACACCGGGGAGCTGTTTTTT.